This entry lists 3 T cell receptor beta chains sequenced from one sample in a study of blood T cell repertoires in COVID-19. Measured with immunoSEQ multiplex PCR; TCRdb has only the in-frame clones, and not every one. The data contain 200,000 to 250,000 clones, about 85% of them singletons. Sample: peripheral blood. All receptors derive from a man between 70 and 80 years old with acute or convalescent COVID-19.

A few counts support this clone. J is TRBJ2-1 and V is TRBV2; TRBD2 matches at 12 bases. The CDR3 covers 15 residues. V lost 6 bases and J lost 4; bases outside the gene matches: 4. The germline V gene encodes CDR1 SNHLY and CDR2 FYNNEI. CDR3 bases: TGTGCCAGCAGCCAGGGACTAGCGGGTTACAATGAGCAGTTCTTC. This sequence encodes CASSQGLAGYNEQFF.

The CDR3 DNA follows: TGTGCCAGCAGCCAGCTCGGGAAAGCGGGTTACAATGAGCAGTTCTTC. It translates to CASSQLGKAGYNEQFF. The rearrangement uses TRBV5-6 and TRBJ2-1; tentative D call: TRBD2 (6 bases). From germline, CDR1 is SGHDT and CDR2 YYEEEE. V was clipped by 4 bases and J by 4 bases, with 18 bases between them. The CDR3 length is 16 residues.

The CDR3 protein is CASSLGGGSGTDTQYF. The DNA for the CDR3 is TGTGCCAGCAGCTTAGGGGGCGGGAGTGGCACAGATACGCAGTATTTT. V gene TRBV7-8 combines with J gene TRBJ2-3, with 7 bases matching TRBD2. V was clipped by 1 base and J by 1 base; unmatched bases: 5. The CDR3 loop spans 16 amino acids. Germline CDR1 is SGHVS and CDR2 is FQNEAQ.